The 29 T cell receptor beta chains listed next were all sequenced from one sample in a study of T cell clonality in common variable immunodeficiency. Study observations and caveats: In common variable immunodeficiency, TCR beta chains reportedly carried fewer deletions and N-nucleotide insertions.

Some clones are missing from TCRdb's copy, which holds only in-frame ones; the method was immunoSEQ multiplex PCR. The sample shows under 25,000 clones, none of them appearing just once. The antigens of these receptors remain unknown. The source material was peripheral blood mononuclear cells. The source of these receptors is a human donor with common variable immunodeficiency.

The table lists this clone with many counts. CDR3 bases read: TGTGCCACCCGGACACTTAACACTGAA. Encoded protein: CATRTLNTE. The entire CDR3 reads CATRTLNTEAFF. The V call is TRBV2, the J call TRBJ1-1; maybe TRBD1 (5 bases). The DNA ends 3 residues before the CDR3 does, and the rest of the CDR3 is filled in from the germline J gene. CDR1 SNHLY and CDR2 FYNNEI come from the germline V gene. This CDR3 comprises 12 residues. The V gene lost 10 bases and the J gene lost 2 bases, with 11 bases spanning the gap. The full variable domain, completed using reference TRBV2 and TRBJ1-1, is EPEVTQTPSHQVTQMGQEVILRCVPISNHLYFYWYRQILGQKVEFLVSFYNNEISEKSEIFDDQFSVERPDGSNFTLKIRSTKLEDSAMYFCATRTLNTEAFFGQGTRLTVV.

This clone was observed many times. Read data end 3 residues before the CDR3 end; the end is taken from the germline J gene. The rearrangement joins TRBV18 to TRBJ2-2, with D possibly matching TRBD1 (5 bases). Deletions cut 3 bases from V and 1 base from J, with 6 bases between. The germline V gene has CDR1 KGHSH and CDR2 LQKENI. The CDR3 is 14 residues long. This CDR3 is CASSPDRNTGELFF. Partial CDR3 DNA: TGTGCCAGCTCACCCGACAGGAACACCGGGGAG. Based on the CDR3 plus reference TRBV18 and TRBJ2-2, the full variable domain is NAGVMQNPRHLVRRRGQEARLRCSPMKGHSHVYWYRQLPEEGLKFMVYLQKENIIDESGMPKERFSAEFPKEGPSILRIQQVVRGDSAAYFCASSPDRNTGELFFGEGSRLTVL.

A note on this clone: The read terminates 3 residues before the CDR3 end, so the remaining end is supplied by the germline J gene. V is TRBV7-8 and J is TRBJ2-7; maybe TRBD2 (6 bases). CDR1 and CDR2 from the germline V gene are SGHVS and FQNEAQ. Trimming shortened V by 4 bases and J by 0 bases, and 19 bases separated the two germline ends. CDR3 length: 17 residues. The part of the CDR3 DNA that was read is TGTGCCAGCAGCTCCCGGGACGCCGGACTAAGCTCCTACGAG. This translates into CASSSRDAGLSSYE. The complete CDR3 protein is CASSSRDAGLSSYEQYF.

As to this clone: The read terminates 3 residues ahead of where the CDR3 ends, so the germline J gene completes it. The chain links TRBV7-8 to TRBJ2-5; tentatively, D is TRBD2 (5 bases). Germline lookup yields CDR1 SGHVS and CDR2 FQNEAQ. The length of the CDR3 is 15 residues. Trimming removed 3 bases at V and 5 bases at J, with 16 bases between. CDR3 loop: CASSFRPGLIETQYF. CDR3 bases read: TGTGCCAGCAGCTTTAGGCCCGGACTTATCGAGACC.

This clone was seen more than once but under ten times. From the germline J gene comes the end of the CDR3, since the read stops 3 residues before it. This chain connects TRBV20-1 to TRBJ1-5; D is possibly TRBD1 (5 bases). The CDR3 consists of 17 residues. With 5 bases removed from V and 4 bases from J, the gap between germline ends came to 24 bases. CDR1 DFQATT and CDR2 SNEGSKA come from the germline V gene (reference sequence). The DNA read from the CDR3 is TGCAGTGCTCTAGAGACGGAACGAGGGGCATCGAATCAGCCC. Protein product: CSALETERGASNQP. The complete CDR3 protein is CSALETERGASNQPQHF.

This clone was detected many times. The read stops 3 residues short of the end of the CDR3; the missing end is completed from the germline J gene. The V call is TRBV7-2, the J call TRBJ2-7; D is perhaps TRBD2 (5 bases). CDR1 and CDR2 from the germline V gene are SGHTA and FQGNSA. The CDR3 runs 13 residues. V was trimmed by 7 bases and J by 3 bases, leaving 13 bases between them. The CDR3 bases that were read are TGTGCCAGCACCCCGTCAGCGGACTACGAG. It is translated as CASTPSADYE. The entire CDR3 is CASTPSADYEQYF.

This clone turned up a few times. The read finishes 3 residues shy of the CDR3 end, and the germline J gene is used to complete it. The chain combines TRBV2 with TRBJ2-1, with TRBD1 as a possible D gene (6 bases). This CDR3 has 14 amino acids. The germline gives CDR1 SNHLY, CDR2 FYNNEI. Trimming shortened V by 4 bases and J by 0 bases, and 7 bases separated the two germline ends. The CDR3 spells CASSARGSYNEQFF. The covered CDR3 bases are TGTGCCAGCAGTGCCAGGGGCTCCTACAATGAG.

With respect to this clone: The read ends 3 residues shy of where the CDR3 ends; the end is completed using the germline J gene. The chain joins TRBV6-2 or TRBV6-3 to TRBJ2-1; 8 nucleotides align to TRBD2. After removal of 8 bases from V and 4 bases from J, the junction contained 7 bases not matched to a gene. Germline V gene sequence: CDR1 MNHEY, CDR2 SVGEGT. The CDR3 is 14 amino acids. Incomplete CDR3 DNA: TGTGCCAGCGGCGCGGGGGGCGTTTACAATGAG. Protein product: CASGAGGVYNE. The CDR3, in full, reads CASGAGGVYNEQFF.

This clone ranks as medium-sized (0.01 to 0.1%). Read coverage stops 3 residues before the CDR3 terminus; the germline J gene supplies the remainder. The V and J genes are TRBV20-1 and TRBJ2-3; 7 bases line up with TRBD2. The CDR3 covers 15 residues. With 5 bases clipped from V and 3 bases from J, the junction kept 11 bases outside the gene matches. Germline CDR1 and CDR2: DFQATT and SNEGSKA (reference sequence). This CDR3 reads CSASGLVGTTDTQYF. CDR3 DNA (partial): TGCAGTGCTTCCGGACTAGTTGGTACAACAGATACG.

This clone occurred many times. The CDR3 goes on 3 residues after the read ends, and that part is filled in from the germline J gene. The chain combines TRBV30 with TRBJ2-1; 9 nucleotides match TRBD2. CDR3 length: 19 amino acids. CDR1 and CDR2 from the germline V gene are GTSNPN and SVGIG (reference sequence). Trimming cost V 0 bases and J 0 bases; bases outside gene matches: 12. CDR3 bases read: TGTGCCTGGAGTGTTTTCGGTCTAGCGGGGTTTAGCTCCTACAATGAG. Translating gives CAWSVFGLAGFSSYNE. The full CDR3 protein is CAWSVFGLAGFSSYNEQFF. Together with reference TRBV30 and TRBJ2-1, the CDR3 gives the full variable domain: SQTIHQWPATLVQPVGSPLSLECTVEGTSNPNLYWYRQAAGRGLQLLFYSVGIGQISSEVPQNLSASRPQDRQFILSSKKLLLSDSGFYLCAWSVFGLAGFSSYNEQFFGPGTRLTVL.

This clone has only a few counts. The read ends 3 residues shy of where the CDR3 ends; the end is completed using the germline J gene. The chain recombines TRBV11-3 with TRBJ2-7, with a possible D match to TRBD2 (5 bases). The CDR3 is 13 residues long. The germline V and J ends were trimmed by 1 base and 4 bases, with 8 bases remaining between them. Per the germline V gene, CDR1 is SGHNT and CDR2 is YENEEA. The CDR3: CASSLGTSYEQYF. The DNA read from the CDR3 is TGTGCCAGCAGCTTAGGGACTTCATACGAG.

In this sample, this clone turned up many times. The read ends 3 residues shy of where the CDR3 ends; the end is completed using the germline J gene. The J gene is TRBJ1-1, the V gene TRBV6-2 or TRBV6-3; D is perhaps TRBD1 (6 bases). V was shortened by 6 bases and J by 1 base, with 9 bases between the two germline ends. The CDR3 covers 13 residues. CDR1 MNHEY and CDR2 SVGEGT come from the germline V gene. The CDR3 spells CASSIQGNTEAFF. The covered CDR3 bases are TGTGCCAGCAGCATACAGGGGAACACTGAA.

This clone was found a few times. CDR3 amino acids: CASSQSRTDRDRGKTQYF. CDR3 DNA (partial): TGCGCCAGCAGTCAATCTCGTACCGACCGGGACAGGGGAAAGACC. The chain uses TRBV23-1 and TRBJ2-5; 10 bases line up with TRBD1. With the read ending 3 residues before the CDR3 end, the germline J gene is used to fill in that end. TRBV23-1 is an open reading frame whose function is uncertain. Trimming removed 0 bases from V and 6 bases from J; junction bases left unmatched: 13. This CDR3 contains 18 residues.

This clone was counted many times. The read finishes 3 residues shy of the CDR3 end, and the germline J gene is used to complete it. The chain joins TRBV7-8 to TRBJ2-3; 7 nucleotides agree with TRBD2. Trimming removed 5 bases from V and 8 bases from J; junction bases left unmatched: 4. This CDR3 has 12 amino acids. The germline V gene has CDR1 SGHVS and CDR2 FQNEAQ. CDR3 DNA, as far as it was read: TGTGCCAGCAGCACGACTAGCTTTACG. Protein sequence: CASSTTSFT. The entire CDR3 protein is CASSTTSFTQYF.

Of note for this clone: The read ends 3 residues shy of where the CDR3 ends; the end is completed using the germline J gene. This sequence joins TRBV19 and TRBJ2-2; TRBD1 matches 12 bases. Trimming took 1 base from V and 0 from J; bases not matched to a gene: 3. CDR1 LNHDA and CDR2 SQIVND come from the germline V gene (reference sequence). This CDR3 is 18 amino acids long. Incomplete CDR3 DNA: TGTGCCAGTAGTATAGGGGGGACAGGGGGCACGAACACCGGGGAG. Protein sequence: CASSIGGTGGTNTGE. The entire CDR3 sequence reads CASSIGGTGGTNTGELFF.

Comment on this clone: With the read ending 3 residues before the CDR3 end, the germline J gene is used to fill in that end. The rearrangement joins TRBV5-4 to TRBJ2-5; the match to TRBD2 covers 8 bases. The CDR3 contains 14 residues. Trimming took 9 bases from V and 0 from J; bases not matched to a gene: 7. Germline CDR1 and CDR2: SGHNT and YYREEE (reference sequence). The CDR3 region is CATRRGGYQETQYF. The covered CDR3 bases are TGTGCCACCCGCCGGGGGGGGTACCAAGAGACC.

The table lists this clone with a few counts. Read data end 3 residues before the CDR3 end; the end is taken from the germline J gene. This chain uses TRBV7-2 with TRBJ2-3; 7 positions agree with TRBD1. This CDR3 spans 15 amino acids. Trimming removed 3 bases from V and 1 base from J; junction bases left unmatched: 4. Per germline, CDR1 SGHTA and CDR2 FQGNSA. CDR3 loop: CASSLGQPGTDTQYF. The sequenced part of the CDR3 DNA is TGTGCCAGCAGCTTGGGACAGCCTGGCACAGATACG.

This clone was counted many times. The CDR3 is cut off 3 residues early in the read; its end comes from the germline J gene. This sample includes further DNA sequences coding for the same CDR3. This chain links TRBV18 with TRBJ2-1; the match to TRBD2 covers 11 bases. The CDR3 contains 15 residues. J was trimmed by 4 bases and V by 6 bases; bases with no gene match: 5. Looked up from germline, CDR1 is KGHSH and CDR2 is LQKENI. CDR3 DNA (partial): TGTGCCAGCTCGCCTGGGACTAGCGGTTACAATGAG. It codes for CASSPGTSGYNE. The CDR3 reads in full as CASSPGTSGYNEQFF.

This clone came up many times. The CDR3 end lies 3 residues beyond the end of the read and is filled in from the germline J gene. V is TRBV10-3 and J is TRBJ2-3; TRBD2 is a possible D gene (5 bases). Trimming removed 4 bases at V and 2 bases at J, with 16 bases between. The CDR3 contains 16 residues. Germline CDR1 reads ENHRY; CDR2 reads SYGVKD. The CDR3 bases that were read are TGTGCCATCAGTGGCGGGTCAGGCGGGTACACAGATACG. Translated, it gives CAISGGSGGYTDT. The complete CDR3 reads CAISGGSGGYTDTQYF.

A note on this clone: The read ends 3 residues shy of where the CDR3 ends; the end is completed using the germline J gene. This chain links TRBV7-3 with TRBJ2-1; the match to TRBD1 covers 9 bases. V shed 5 bases, J shed 5 bases, and the junction held 10 bases outside the gene matches. CDR1 SGHTA and CDR2 FQGTGA come from the germline V gene. This CDR3 spans 16 amino acids. The covered CDR3 bases are TGTGCCAGCAGCCCAACTCAGGGACAGGGAGACAATGAG. Translating it yields CASSPTQGQGDNE. The full CDR3 protein reads CASSPTQGQGDNEQFF.

Ten or more counts support this clone. The CDR3 extends 3 residues past the end of the read, so its final part is completed from the germline J gene. The rearrangement joins TRBV18 to TRBJ1-1; 8 bases are a match to TRBD1. The J segment lost 0 bases and the V segment lost 2 bases, leaving 8 bases of the junction unmatched. CDR3 length equals 17 residues. Germline lookup yields CDR1 KGHSH and CDR2 LQKENI. CDR3 DNA (partial): TGTGCCAGCTCACCATCGGCAGGGGGCCTCATGAACACTGAA. Translation: CASSPSAGGLMNTE. The entire CDR3 sequence reads CASSPSAGGLMNTEAFF.

Ten or more counts support this clone. The sequenced fragment ends 3 residues before the CDR3 boundary, so the rest is inferred from the germline J gene. The chain has TRBV7-2 and TRBJ2-2, with D possibly being TRBD1 (6 bases). V dropped 2 bases and J dropped 5 bases, with 9 bases sitting between them. CDR1 is SGHTA and CDR2 is FQGNSA in the germline V gene. This CDR3 contains 14 residues. The covered CDR3 bases are TGTGCCAGCAGCTTACTCAGGGGAACCGGGGAG. The encoded protein is CASSLLRGTGE. The full CDR3 protein is CASSLLRGTGELFF.

This clone was counted many times. The read falls 3 residues short of the CDR3 end, and the missing part is taken from the germline J gene. The chain is built from TRBV30 and TRBJ2-1; possibly TRBD2 for D (5 bases). Germline lookup yields CDR1 GTSNPN and CDR2 SVGIG (reference sequence). The CDR3 length is 12 residues. Trimming left V 0 bases short and J 9 bases short, with 9 bases between. The chain's CDR3 is CAWSVRAGEQFF. CDR3 DNA, as far as it was read: TGTGCCTGGAGTGTTAGGGCGGGTGAG.

This clone was observed at least ten times. The read ends 3 residues before the CDR3 terminus; that terminus is restored from the germline J gene. The V gene is TRBV7-3, the J gene TRBJ2-3; 10 bases fit TRBD2. The CDR3 is 16 residues long. Germline assignment: CDR1 SGHTA and CDR2 FQGTGA. V gave up 2 bases and J gave up 4 bases; unmatched junction bases: 6. The CDR3 protein is CASSLVKRGGSDTQYF. The covered CDR3 bases are TGTGCCAGCAGCTTAGTGAAGCGGGGGGGATCAGATACG. Full variable domain (outside the CDR3, taken from reference TRBV7-3 and TRBJ2-3): GAGVSQTPSNKVTEKGKYVELRCDPISGHTALYWYRQSLGQGPEFLIYFQGTGAADDSGLPNDRFFAVRPEGSVSTLKIQRTERGDSAVYLCASSLVKRGGSDTQYFGPGTRLTVL.

This clone was picked up a small number of times. The read halts 3 residues ahead of the CDR3 end, with the missing end drawn from the germline J gene. The chain is built from TRBV7-8 and TRBJ1-6; TRBD1 might be the D (6 bases). Between the trimmed V and J ends, which lost 4 bases and 9 bases, there was a span of 16 bases. Germline values: CDR1 SGHVS, CDR2 FQNEAQ. This CDR3 comprises 15 residues. The CDR3: CASSSRQEVGSPLHF. The CDR3 bases that were read are TGTGCCAGCAGCTCCCGACAGGAGGTCGGTTCACCC.

The table lists this clone with many counts. Read coverage stops 3 residues before the CDR3 terminus; the germline J gene supplies the remainder. The chain has TRBV18 and TRBJ2-1; D might be TRBD1 (6 bases). Germline loops: CDR1 KGHSH, CDR2 LQKENI. CDR3 size: 14 residues. Trimming took off 5 bases at V and 3 bases at J, with 11 bases between the two ends. The CDR3 bases that were read are TGTGCCAGCTCAACTGCGACAGGCTACAATGAG. It specifies CASSTATGYNE. The whole CDR3 sequence is CASSTATGYNEQFF.

CDR3 protein: CASSLARQVRYEQYF. The sequenced part of the CDR3 DNA is TGTGCCAGCAGCTTAGCGAGGCAGGTCCGCTACGAG. The gene calls are TRBV7-2 and TRBJ2-7; D is uncertain. With the read ending 3 residues before the CDR3 end, the germline J gene is used to fill in that end. This CDR3 contains 15 residues. Germline lookup yields CDR1 SGHTA and CDR2 FQGNSA. V was cut by 0 bases and J by 3 bases, with 12 bases left in between.

This clone has only a few counts. From the germline J gene comes the end of the CDR3, since the read stops 3 residues before it. The chain couples TRBV30 to TRBJ1-5; D is ambiguous. Germline CDR1 is GTSNPN and CDR2 is SVGIG (reference sequence). V was clipped by 0 bases and J by 1 base, with 4 bases between them. This CDR3 is built from 13 residues. CDR3 amino acids: CAWSVRSNQPQHF. The CDR3 DNA, read in part, is TGTGCCTGGAGTGTGCGGAGCAATCAGCCC.

This clone is labeled medium-sized (0.01 to 0.1%). The CDR3 is cut off 3 residues early in the read; its end comes from the germline J gene. The J gene is TRBJ2-5, the V gene TRBV18; 10 bases agree with TRBD2. V lost 3 bases, J lost 5 bases, and 6 bases stayed unmatched. This CDR3 spans 15 amino acids. Germline CDR1 KGHSH, CDR2 LQKENI. The CDR3: CASSPDLAGAETQYF. The CDR3 DNA, read in part, is TGTGCCAGCTCACCTGATCTAGCGGGAGCGGAGACC.